What follows describes a single T cell receptor beta chain. Its antigen is unknown. There are no base qualities to consult, and no much larger clone falls within one base. The data are from a study of CD4 T cells in relation to SARS-CoV-2 and coronaviruses (dated by TCRdb to the early 2020s). Study-wide context: HLA restriction was mapped for shared crossreactive spike epitopes using patient-derived lymphoblastoid cell lines. At the level of individual TCR clonotypes, the study measured memory CD4+ T cell crossreactivity between SARS-CoV-2 spike protein and common cold coronavirus spike proteins. Samples from a few pre-COVID donors and the naive versus memory experiments were sequenced with the Adaptive Biotechnologies TCR-sequencing kit; other data were Illumina-based. A different, Illumina-based TCR-beta assay was used to sequence expansion assays from other donors in the study. What the work shows at the level of the full study, not this receptor alone: No donor contributed both pre-pandemic and post-infection samples, which limited tracing the source of pre-existing responses. Naive versus memory sequencing indicated that memory recall responses, rather than primary responses primed during culture, are detected by the assay. Since the crossreactivity analysis centred on spike protein, crossreactivity against other viral proteins was not assessed. Crossreactive clones showed significantly weaker SARS-CoV-2-driven expansion than monoreactive clones, consistent with antigenic imprinting. The study was limited by small numbers of patients and tested TCRs. Around three fifths of donors had memory CD4+ clonotypes that crossrecognized SARS-CoV-2 and at least one common cold coronavirus spike.

DNA from uncultured naive and memory CD4+ T cells underwent immunoSEQ TCR-beta sequencing at deep resolution. The paper's data handling went like this. During preprocessing, nonproductive sequences were discarded, as were any CDR3s that did not begin with C, did not end with F or W, or were shorter than 7 amino acids. Cultured and uncultured naive and memory CD4+ repertoires were searched for previously identified spike- and CEF-reactive CDR3s. After three terminal residues were trimmed from each end, CDR3 homology was quantified as pairwise Levenshtein distance using the stringdist R package. TCRdb provides this immuneACCESS table in a form limited to in-frame rearrangements. Some clones are lacking; in checked studies, under half of them reflect an unresolved V gene, and why the rest are absent is not known. V and J calls and clone size are copied from that table; D and trimming were computed from the DNA. This sample gives 60,000 or so clones in total; about 95% of them show up just once. The ten largest clones add up to roughly 0.14% of the sample.

The CDR3 numbers 13 residues from cysteine through phenylalanine. Of the read, only the CDR3 DNA is kept; its 39 bases are in frame from base 1. From a lookup of the germline V gene (reference sequence), CDR1 and CDR2 are SEHNR and FQNEAQ. Here V drops 5 bases and J drops 15 bases, and the junction holds 10 bases not matched to any gene. CD4+ T cells from unexposed donors were collected before the COVID-19 pandemic (2011-2018). Naive and memory CD4+ T cells were separated from cryopreserved PBMCs through CD4 enrichment, which was followed by EasySep naive CD4+ T cell enrichment. The leukapheresis product used for the unexposed donors was purchased from a commercial source. PBMCs were isolated from leukapheresis product or whole blood by Ficoll-Paque PLUS gradient centrifugation. PBMCs were either cryopreserved at -140 degrees C or used fresh in the expansion assay. The QIAamp Micro DNA Kit was used to extract genomic DNA from the CD4+ T cells.

This sequence uses TRBV7-9 and TRBJ2-1; the central 10 bases match TRBD2. The sample comprised naive CD4+ T cells from PBMCs. The meaning of the sample's cell subset or site label: naive CD4+ T cells isolated by negative enrichment. This receptor was taken from a human donor in good health. The nucleotide sequence is given as TGTGCCAGCAGCGATGCTAGCGGGAGTAGGCTGTTCTTC. Its protein product is CASSDASGSRLFF.